This TCR beta chain emerged from a study of OX40 agonist ivuxolimab in advanced cancers. The CDR3 spans 15 residues. Trimming took 4 bases from V and 8 from J; bases not matched to a gene: 10. Germline V gives CDR1 SGHDN, CDR2 FVKESK. Clones were sequenced by immunoSEQ multiplex PCR, and TCRdb holds only the in-frame ones, with some missing. This repertoire shows about 50,000 clones, about four fifths found once; its top ten account for 2.4%. The receptor comes from an adult with an advanced solid tumor such as melanoma, head and neck, liver or kidney cancer. Sequenced material: CD4+ or CD8+ T cells sorted from blood, taken in a trial of the OX40 agonist ivuxolimab. The genes are TRBV14 and TRBJ1-2, with 10 positions matching TRBD1. The CDR3 spells CASSRNRQGAQGYTF. CDR3 coding DNA: TGTGCCAGCAGCCGAAATCGACAGGGGGCGCAGGGCTACACCTTC.